One and the same sample provided the 32 T cell receptor beta chains below, sequenced in a study of shared clonotypes between healthy human individuals. The naive CD8 fraction comprised CD45RO-negative cells positively selected for CCR7 and excluded terminally differentiated effector memory CD45RA+ cells. Generated by immunoSEQ multiplex PCR, the TCRdb table keeps only in-frame clones and is missing some. Seen here are some 2.1 million clones, around 95% observed once, and the top ten hold under 2%. Sequenced material: naive CD8+ T cells from PBMCs. The source is a man aged 18 to 35 in good health. Some clones in this sample may be carry-over from other donors' samples.

V and J are TRBV7-9 and TRBJ1-2, with D uncertain. Trimming stripped 5 bases from V and 0 bases from J, with 10 bases between. Per the germline V gene, CDR1 is SEHNR and CDR2 is FQNEAQ (reference sequence). The CDR3 is 14 residues long. Written as DNA, the CDR3 is TGTGCCAGCAGCCAGGAGGAGTCTAACTATGGCTACACCTTC. Its protein is CASSQEESNYGYTF.

V and J are TRBV9 and TRBJ2-7; D uncertain. This CDR3 is 16 amino acids long. CDR1 is SGDLS, CDR2 YYNGEE, per germline. V gave up 2 bases and J gave up 5 bases, with 20 bases separating them. CDR3 protein: CASSVLGRFSLDEQYF. The CDR3 DNA is TGTGCCAGCAGCGTCTTAGGTCGGTTCAGCCTGGACGAGCAGTACTTC.

The rearrangement uses TRBV12-5 and TRBJ2-3; 9 nucleotides agree with TRBD2. The germline V gene has CDR1 LGHNT and CDR2 FRNRAP. CDR3 length: 18 residues. V dropped 0 bases and J dropped 0; count of bases not matched to a gene: 7. The CDR3 is CASGLVRSSGDSTDTQYF. CDR3 DNA sequence: TGTGCTAGTGGTTTGGTACGTTCTAGCGGGGATAGCACAGATACGCAGTATTTT.

CDR3 coding DNA: TGCAGCGCCATACAGGGTCACCTTGGGGGGGAGCAGTACTTC. Encoded protein: CSAIQGHLGGEQYF. The V and J genes are TRBV29-1 and TRBJ2-7; D tentatively fits TRBD1 or TRBD2 (6 bases each). The CDR3 is 14 amino acids. CDR1 and CDR2 from the germline V gene are SQVTM and ANQGSEA. V gave up 7 bases and J gave up 7 bases, with 23 bases separating them.

The chain joins TRBV6-5 to TRBJ1-4; D not certain. Trimming took off 2 bases at V and 5 bases at J, with 6 bases between the two ends. Germline assignment: CDR1 MNHEY and CDR2 SVGAGI. The CDR3 is 13 amino acids. This CDR3 reads CASSYLANEKLFF. The CDR3 coding sequence is TGTGCCAGCAGTTACCTGGCAAATGAAAAACTGTTTTTT.

The rearrangement links TRBV19 to TRBJ1-5; TRBD1 agrees at 8 bases. V dropped 8 bases and J dropped 6; count of bases not matched to a gene: 9. The CDR3 totals 14 residues. In germline, CDR1 is LNHDA, CDR2 SQIVND (reference sequence). The CDR3 loop is CASARTGLGQPQHF. In DNA form, the CDR3 reads TGTGCCAGTGCGAGGACAGGGTTAGGTCAGCCCCAGCATTTT.

This clone came up a few times. This chain joins TRBV9 and TRBJ1-1, with D possibly being TRBD1 (5 bases). This CDR3 has 14 residues. V lost 0 bases and J 10 bases, leaving 16 bases between the germline ends. CDR1 SGDLS and CDR2 YYNGEE come from the germline V gene. This chain's CDR3 is CASSVDWDGGGAFF. In DNA, the CDR3 is TGTGCCAGCAGCGTAGATTGGGATGGCGGGGGAGCTTTCTTT.

The V call is TRBV13, the J call TRBJ1-1; D is uncertain. Trimming removed 5 bases from V and 5 bases from J, with 12 bases in between. The CDR3 is 13 residues long. Germline loops: CDR1 PRHDT, CDR2 FYEKMQ (reference sequence). CDR3 protein: CASSILRKTEAFF. DNA of the CDR3: TGTGCCAGCAGCATCCTAAGGAAAACTGAAGCTTTCTTT.

CDR3 coding DNA: TGCGCCAGCAGCCAAGATGCAAGGGGGGCGAATCAGCCCCAGCATTTT. It is translated as CASSQDARGANQPQHF. This chain joins TRBV4-1 and TRBJ1-5, with D possibly matching TRBD1 (6 bases). This CDR3 spans 16 amino acids. Germline CDR1 is MGHRA and CDR2 is YSYEKL. Trimming left V 0 bases short and J 4 bases short, with 13 bases between.

The rearrangement uses TRBV6-5 and TRBJ1-1, with D unresolved. V gave up 7 bases and J gave up 4 bases, with 13 bases separating them. The length of the CDR3 is 13 residues. Germline CDR1 MNHEY, CDR2 SVGAGI. CDR3 in amino acids: CASTDEATTEAFF. The CDR3 region has the DNA TGTGCCAGCACCGACGAGGCCACCACTGAAGCTTTCTTT.

The chain links TRBV28 to TRBJ2-3, with 11 nucleotides matching TRBD2. The CDR3 sequence is 15 residues long. V trimming: 2 bases; J trimming: 6 bases; junction bases outside the gene matches: 4. Germline lookup yields CDR1 MDHEN and CDR2 SYDVKM. The CDR3 sequence is CASSLTSGRADTQYF. The DNA for the CDR3 is TGTGCCAGCAGTTTAACTAGCGGGAGAGCGGATACGCAGTATTTT.

The rearrangement uses TRBV12-5 and TRBJ1-1; unclear D gene. The CDR3 runs to 15 residues. CDR1 LGHNT and CDR2 FRNRAP come from the germline V gene. V lost 2 bases and J 0 bases, leaving 10 bases between the germline ends. The CDR3 coding sequence is TGTGCTAGTGGTTTGTATGACACCCTGAACACTGAAGCTTTCTTT. It encodes CASGLYDTLNTEAFF.

This rearrangement joins TRBV7-9 to TRBJ2-7, with D perhaps matching TRBD2 (5 bases). There are 15 residues in the CDR3. Germline loops: CDR1 SEHNR, CDR2 FQNEAQ (reference sequence). With 5 bases removed from V and 4 bases from J, the gap between germline ends came to 18 bases. The CDR3 DNA reads as TGTGCCAGCAGCCCAAGAGGGCTAAATCGGTACGAGCAGTACTTC. Amino acids: CASSPRGLNRYEQYF. Supplemented by reference TRBV7-9 and TRBJ2-7, the full variable domain reads DTGVSQNPRHKITKRGQNVTFRCDPISEHNRLYWYRQTLGQGPEFLTYFQNEAQLEKSRLLSDRFSAERPKGSFSTLEIQRTEQGDSAMYLCASSPRGLNRYEQYFGPGTRLTVT.

The chain employs TRBV28 and TRBJ1-3; D not resolved. The CDR3 length is 16 residues. V gave up 3 bases and J gave up 0 bases, with 12 bases separating them. Germline lookup yields CDR1 MDHEN and CDR2 SYDVKM. The CDR3 protein is CASSLLEYPSGNTIYF. Here the CDR3 DNA reads TGTGCCAGCAGTTTGCTAGAATACCCCTCTGGAAACACCATATATTTT.

This chain uses TRBV15 with TRBJ1-5; D uncertain. Germline lookup yields CDR1 LNHNV and CDR2 YYDKDF (reference sequence). V lost 1 base and J 7 bases, leaving 14 bases between the germline ends. CDR3 length: 15 residues. The CDR3 spells CATSRGHLGEQPQHF. CDR3 coding DNA: TGTGCCACCAGCAGAGGGCATCTCGGGGAACAGCCCCAGCATTTT.

This chain links TRBV2 with TRBJ1-5, with 7 bases that match TRBD1. Unmatched junction bases numbered 6, after V lost 1 base and J lost 3 bases. CDR3 length: 16 residues. Germline V gives CDR1 SNHLY, CDR2 FYNNEI. The CDR3 bases are TGTGCCAGCAGTGAAGGAGGGGACAGCTTCAATCAGCCCCAGCATTTT. This codes for CASSEGGDSFNQPQHF. Full variable domain (remainder filled in from reference TRBV2 and TRBJ1-5): EPEVTQTPSHQVTQMGQEVILRCVPISNHLYFYWYRQILGQKVEFLVSFYNNEISEKSEIFDDQFSVERPDGSNFTLKIRSTKLEDSAMYFCASSEGGDSFNQPQHFGDGTRLSIL.

This clone was picked up one time. The chain couples TRBV6-1 to TRBJ1-2, with D tentatively TRBD1 (5 bases). Trimming removed 3 bases from V and 6 bases from J, with 23 bases in between. Per germline, CDR1 MNHNS and CDR2 SASEGT. The CDR3 has 17 amino acids. The CDR3 bases are TGTGCCAGCAGTGATCCGACAGAGCACCCCTGGTTTGATGGCTACACCTTC. Translation: CASSDPTEHPWFDGYTF.

The genes are TRBV6-5 and TRBJ2-5, with D possibly being TRBD1 (5 bases). Germline CDR1 and CDR2: MNHEY and SVGAGI. V lost 2 bases and J 9 bases, leaving 16 bases between the germline ends. The CDR3 loop spans 14 amino acids. The CDR3 region is CASSYGAGPTPQYF. The CDR3 DNA sequence: TGTGCCAGCAGTTACGGGGCAGGACCTACGCCCCAGTACTTC.

The count of this clone is one. The chain employs TRBV9 and TRBJ2-1; D unclear. The CDR3 is 15 amino acids. Germline CDR1 and CDR2: SGDLS and YYNGEE. Between the trimmed V and J ends, which lost 0 bases and 0 bases, there was a span of 7 bases. The CDR3 coding sequence is TGTGCCAGCAGCGTAGAACCCATCTCCTACAATGAGCAGTTCTTC. It specifies CASSVEPISYNEQFF.

V usage is TRBV6-6 and J usage is TRBJ2-3; D is perhaps TRBD1 or TRBD2 (6 bases each). The V end was cut by 2 bases, the J end by 5 bases, with 17 bases between. Germline lookup yields CDR1 MNHNY and CDR2 SVGAGI (reference sequence). This CDR3 region has 16 residues. The chain's CDR3 is CASSYPGAVGGDTQYF. In DNA form, the CDR3 reads TGTGCCAGCAGTTACCCGGGGGCGGTCGGGGGAGATACGCAGTATTTT.

This sequence joins TRBV19 and TRBJ2-1; TRBD2 aligns across 8 bases. V lost 5 bases and J lost 4; bases outside the gene matches: 4. The CDR3 runs 14 residues. CDR1 LNHDA and CDR2 SQIVND come from the germline V gene (reference sequence). CDR3 DNA sequence: TGTGCCAGTAGTGCGGGGGGTATATACAATGAGCAGTTCTTC. It encodes CASSAGGIYNEQFF.

The V call is TRBV19, the J call TRBJ2-7; 8 positions match TRBD1. Germline CDR1 reads LNHDA; CDR2 reads SQIVND (reference sequence). This CDR3 has 14 amino acids. V lost 6 bases to trimming and J lost 5 bases; unmatched junction nucleotides: 9. The CDR3: CASSYRGIWNEQYF. The CDR3 nucleotides are TGTGCCAGTAGCTACAGGGGGATCTGGAACGAGCAGTACTTC.

V is TRBV10-1 and J is TRBJ1-1; D is possibly TRBD1 (5 bases). CDR1 and CDR2 from the germline V gene are WNHNN and SYGVQD (reference sequence). This CDR3 has 16 amino acids. V was pared by 0 bases and J by 4 bases, with 15 bases between. CDR3 bases: TGCGCCAGCAGTGAGTCGAGTGGGGGTGCGGGCACTGAAGCTTTCTTT. It codes for CASSESSGGAGTEAFF.

The chain is built from TRBV6-1 and TRBJ2-3, with D possibly being TRBD1 or TRBD2 (5 bases each). In germline, CDR1 is MNHNS, CDR2 SASEGT. The CDR3 has 15 residues. Trimming took off 6 bases at V and 3 bases at J, with 16 bases between the two ends. CDR3 region: CASRYSRAGTDTQYF. Here the CDR3 DNA reads TGTGCCAGCAGGTATAGCAGGGCGGGTACAGATACGCAGTATTTT.

The J gene is TRBJ2-1, the V gene TRBV9; 8 bases line up with TRBD1. V lost 5 bases and J lost 2; bases outside the gene matches: 6. Per the germline V gene, CDR1 is SGDLS and CDR2 is YYNGEE. The CDR3 has 15 residues. The CDR3 nucleotides are TGTGCCAGCAGGGCCGGGACAGGACCCTACAATGAGCAGTTCTTC. It encodes CASRAGTGPYNEQFF.

The rearrangement links TRBV27 to TRBJ2-2; 10 bases fit TRBD2. Germline V gene lookup returns CDR1 MNHEY and CDR2 SMNVEV (reference sequence). V lost 0 bases to trimming and J lost 4 bases; unmatched junction nucleotides: 5. The CDR3 loop spans 17 amino acids. The CDR3 DNA reads TGTGCCAGCAGTTTATCGCTAGCGGGAGAACGCACCGGGGAGCTGTTTTTT. Translating it yields CASSLSLAGERTGELFF.

The chain uses TRBV21-1 and TRBJ2-1; no check of the table's D call, TRBD1, against the DNA was made. TRBV21-1 is an annotated pseudogene. The CDR3 contains 15 residues. CDR3 coding DNA: TGTGCCAGCACGATCCCGGGACAGGGATATAATGAGCAGTTCTTC. This gives the protein CASTIPGQGYNEQFF.

CDR3 nucleotides: TGTGCCAGCAGCTTAGGCGGGAGGAGGGATACGCAGTATTTT. This sequence encodes CASSLGGRRDTQYF. V usage is TRBV7-2 and J usage is TRBJ2-3, with TRBD2 matching 8 bases. Trimming removed 1 base from V and 6 bases from J; junction bases left unmatched: 3. CDR1 is SGHTA and CDR2 is FQGNSA in the germline V gene. The length of the CDR3 is 14 residues.

The chain combines TRBV7-9 with TRBJ2-1; D gene uncertain. The germline V and J ends were trimmed by 1 base and 4 bases, with 14 bases remaining between them. The length of the CDR3 is 16 residues. Per the germline V gene, CDR1 is SEHNR and CDR2 is FQNEAQ (reference sequence). The CDR3 nucleotides are TGTGCCAGCAGCTTAGGTATTTTATCGGAGTACAATGAGCAGTTCTTC. Translated: CASSLGILSEYNEQFF. The whole variable domain, remainder taken from reference TRBV7-9 and TRBJ2-1, is DTGVSQNPRHKITKRGQNVTFRCDPISEHNRLYWYRQTLGQGPEFLTYFQNEAQLEKSRLLSDRFSAERPKGSFSTLEIQRTEQGDSAMYLCASSLGILSEYNEQFFGPGTRLTVL.

The J gene is TRBJ1-3, the V gene TRBV9; D uncertain. The germline V gene has CDR1 SGDLS and CDR2 YYNGEE. V lost 0 bases to trimming and J lost 0 bases, with 10 bases between them. The CDR3 runs to 16 residues. This CDR3 is CASSVAEDPSGNTIYF. CDR3 DNA: TGTGCCAGCAGCGTAGCTGAAGATCCCTCTGGAAACACCATATATTTT.

The V call is TRBV9, the J call TRBJ2-1; TRBD2 aligns across 13 bases. This CDR3 contains 16 residues. The trim removed 1 base at V and 5 bases at J, leaving 3 bases unmatched. Germline V CDR1 and CDR2: SGDLS, YYNGEE. The CDR3 loop is CASSVMGLAGNNEQFF. CDR3 bases: TGTGCCAGCAGCGTAATGGGACTAGCGGGAAACAATGAGCAGTTCTTC.

The chain couples TRBV7-9 to TRBJ1-1; 9 nucleotides align to TRBD1. From germline, CDR1 is SEHNR and CDR2 FQNEAQ (reference sequence). There are 17 residues in the CDR3. V shed 4 bases, J shed 2 bases, and the junction held 11 bases outside the gene matches. The CDR3 DNA is TGTGCCAGCAGCTCCACAGGGGGCGGGGCTCGAAACACTGAAGCTTTCTTT. Its protein product is CASSSTGGGARNTEAFF.